A single sample is the source of the 29 T cell receptor beta chains below, sequenced in a study of blood T cell repertoires in COVID-19. Clones were read by immunoSEQ multiplex PCR, and TCRdb kept only the in-frame ones, dropping some. The sample lists 330,000 or so clones; roughly 87% were seen once. The source material was peripheral blood. These TCRs come from a man between 25 and 39 years old with COVID-19, enrolled during active disease.

This chain joins TRBV6-5 and TRBJ1-4, with 7 bases matching TRBD1. The junction had 1 base not matched to a gene; V was cut back by 5 bases and J by 4 bases. The germline V gene encodes CDR1 MNHEY and CDR2 SVGAGI. The length of the CDR3 is 13 residues. The CDR3 loop is CASSPGGNEKLFF. CDR3 nucleotide sequence: TGTGCCAGCAGTCCAGGGGGTAATGAAAAACTGTTTTTT.

As DNA, the CDR3 is TGCGCCAGCAGTCAATTTAGGTTTAGGACAGGTATTCCCGGAAACACCATATATTTT. Protein: CASSQFRFRTGIPGNTIYF. V gene TRBV23-1 combines with J gene TRBJ1-3; 7 nucleotides align to TRBD1. TRBV23-1 is known as an ORF, though its function is uncertain. With V trimmed by 1 base and J by 4 bases, 16 bases remained unmatched. The CDR3 length is 19 residues.

The genes are TRBV5-8 and TRBJ2-2, with a tentative D call TRBD1 (5 bases). Germline assignment: CDR1 SGHTS and CDR2 YDEGEE. The CDR3 is 14 residues long. V lost 1 base and J lost 6, with 10 bases in between. Here the CDR3 reads CASSLFGASGELFF. The CDR3 bases are TGTGCCAGCAGCTTGTTTGGGGCATCCGGGGAGCTGTTTTTT.

V usage is TRBV7-2 and J usage is TRBJ1-6; D possibly corresponds to TRBD1 (5 bases). Germline-derived CDR1 and CDR2 are SGHTA and FQGNSA. Deletions cut 3 bases from V and 10 bases from J, with 13 bases between. This CDR3 is 14 amino acids long. CDR3 amino acids: CASSLGPLGSPLHF. Written as DNA, the CDR3 is TGTGCCAGCAGCTTGGGGCCACTTGGGTCACCCCTCCACTTT.

The chain uses TRBV28 and TRBJ1-2; 9 bases are a match to TRBD1. This CDR3 region has 14 residues. Trimming removed 6 bases from V and 8 bases from J; junction bases left unmatched: 10. CDR1 is MDHEN, CDR2 SYDVKM, per germline. CDR3 bases: TGTGCCAGCAGCCGCACAGGGGGCGTTGGCGGCTACACCTTC. Translated: CASSRTGGVGGYTF.

The chain carries TRBV4-3 and TRBJ2-3, with 8 bases lining up with TRBD2. V trimming: 5 bases; J trimming: 4 bases; junction bases outside the gene matches: 11. Germline V lookup: CDR1 LGHNA, CDR2 YSLEER. The CDR3 length is 16 residues. CDR3 coding DNA: TGCGCCAGCAGCTACGGGACTAGGGGGGGCGCAGATACGCAGTATTTT. It codes for CASSYGTRGGADTQYF.

This chain links TRBV11-3 with TRBJ2-1, with D unclear. Germline loops: CDR1 SGHNT, CDR2 YENEEA. Trimming shortened V by 5 bases and J by 5 bases, and 16 bases separated the two germline ends. The CDR3 is 15 amino acids. The CDR3 region has the DNA TGTGCCAGCAGCCTAGGCGGTTCGGTCCACAATGAGCAGTTCTTC. Encoded protein: CASSLGGSVHNEQFF.

The table lists this clone with a count of one. CDR3 coding DNA: TGTGCCAGTCGGCGGGACAGCTACGAGCAGTACTTC. Its protein is CASRRDSYEQYF. V usage is TRBV2 and J usage is TRBJ2-7, with D possibly TRBD1 on 7 matching bases. The CDR3 length is 12 residues. Germline CDR1 and CDR2: SNHLY and FYNNEI. The V end was cut by 9 bases, the J end by 3 bases, with 12 bases between.

The chain links TRBV4-2 to TRBJ2-2; 7 bases are a match to TRBD2. J was trimmed by 5 bases and V by 4 bases; bases with no gene match: 4. This CDR3 spans 14 amino acids. In germline, CDR1 is LGHNA, CDR2 YNFKEQ. CDR3: CASSPLGGTGELFF. The CDR3 DNA is TGTGCCAGCAGCCCGCTCGGGGGGACCGGGGAGCTGTTTTTT.

This chain joins TRBV7-9 and TRBJ1-2; 7 bases agree with TRBD1. The CDR3 runs 16 residues. Per germline, CDR1 SEHNR and CDR2 FQNEAQ (reference sequence). The V gene end was trimmed by 4 bases and the J gene end by 4 bases; junction bases not matched to a gene: 12. CDR3 protein: CASSSATGSLGYGYTF. CDR3 bases: TGTGCCAGCAGCTCCGCGACAGGGTCTCTTGGCTATGGCTACACCTTC.

The genes are TRBV13 and TRBJ2-7; no definite D call. Germline V CDR1 and CDR2: PRHDT, FYEKMQ (reference sequence). The CDR3 sequence is 13 residues long. V lost 0 bases to trimming and J lost 3 bases, with 6 bases between them. CDR3 sequence reads: CASSLGRNYEQYF. CDR3 in DNA: TGTGCCAGCAGCTTAGGGCGAAACTACGAGCAGTACTTC.

The chain links TRBV7-2 to TRBJ2-7; the D is unclear. CDR1 is SGHTA and CDR2 is FQGNSA in the germline V gene. The CDR3 totals 14 residues. Trimming took off 1 base at V and 0 bases at J, with 7 bases between the two ends. Here the CDR3 reads CASSLGLISYEQYF. CDR3 sequence (DNA): TGTGCCAGCAGCTTAGGACTGATCTCCTACGAGCAGTACTTC.

V and J are TRBV7-2 and TRBJ1-1; 9 nucleotides agree with TRBD1. Unmatched junction bases numbered 5, after V lost 5 bases and J lost 4 bases. The CDR3 runs 14 residues. CDR1 SGHTA and CDR2 FQGNSA come from the germline V gene. The CDR3 bases are TGTGCCAGCAGCATACCGGGACAGGGCACTGAAGCTTTCTTT. It yields the protein CASSIPGQGTEAFF.

The genes are TRBV5-4 and TRBJ2-1; 15 bases agree with TRBD2. Germline trimming cut 5 bases from V and 2 bases from J; bases unmatched to any gene: 5. The CDR3 is 17 amino acids. Germline CDR1 SGHNT, CDR2 YYREEE (reference sequence). This chain's CDR3 is CASRAGTSGRTYNEQFF. The CDR3 DNA is TGTGCCAGCAGAGCGGGGACTAGCGGGAGGACCTACAATGAGCAGTTCTTC.

The chain couples TRBV2 to TRBJ1-1; possible D gene TRBD1, 6 bases. Germline V lookup: CDR1 SNHLY, CDR2 FYNNEI. The CDR3 is 11 residues long. V shed 4 bases and J shed 6 bases, with 6 bases lying between them. This CDR3 reads CASSAGAEAFF. In DNA form, the CDR3 reads TGTGCCAGCAGTGCAGGGGCTGAAGCTTTCTTT.

The chain couples TRBV10-3 to TRBJ1-2; tentatively, D is TRBD1 (5 bases). The CDR3 is 17 residues long. CDR1 and CDR2 from the germline V gene are ENHRY and SYGVKD. Trimming removed 4 bases from V and 2 bases from J, with 20 bases in between. Written as DNA, the CDR3 is TGTGCCATCAGTGTGCGGGGCTCGGCCTTGCGGAACTATGGCTACACCTTC. Its translation is CAISVRGSALRNYGYTF.

The gene calls are TRBV4-1 and TRBJ1-2; D is uncertain. Trimming took off 0 bases at V and 4 bases at J, with 9 bases between the two ends. CDR3 length: 14 residues. Germline values: CDR1 MGHRA, CDR2 YSYEKL. CDR3 sequence reads: CASSQDTGSYGYTF. CDR3 in DNA: TGCGCCAGCAGCCAAGATACGGGGTCCTATGGCTACACCTTC.

V and J are TRBV29-1 and TRBJ2-2; 7 nucleotides agree with TRBD2. This CDR3 has 15 amino acids. In germline, CDR1 is SQVTM, CDR2 ANQGSEA. Germline trimming cut 4 bases from V and 2 bases from J; bases unmatched to any gene: 7. CDR3 sequence: CSVALRGVNTGELFF. CDR3 nucleotides: TGCAGCGTTGCCCTCCGGGGGGTAAACACCGGGGAGCTGTTTTTT.

The chain carries TRBV4-3 and TRBJ1-1; no clear D gene. This CDR3 region has 15 residues. With 4 bases removed from V and 3 bases from J, the gap between germline ends came to 15 bases. Germline CDR1 is LGHNA and CDR2 is YSLEER. In DNA, the CDR3 is TGCGCCAGCAGCCTCGAGCCCAGGTCCTACACTGAAGCTTTCTTT. It specifies CASSLEPRSYTEAFF.

The chain joins TRBV6-5 to TRBJ2-3, with D tentatively TRBD1 (5 bases). CDR3 length: 12 residues. Trimming left V 6 bases short and J 6 bases short, with 10 bases between. Per the germline V gene, CDR1 is MNHEY and CDR2 is SVGAGI. CDR3 residues: CASRAGSDTQYF. The DNA of the CDR3 is TGTGCCAGCAGGGCAGGGTCTGATACGCAGTATTTT.

This clone occurred a few times. V and J are TRBV9 and TRBJ2-1, with D perhaps TRBD2 (6 bases). This CDR3 region has 14 residues. Deletions cut 4 bases from V and 0 bases from J, with 8 bases between. Germline CDR1 is SGDLS and CDR2 is YYNGEE. CDR3 in amino acids: CASSPGGSYNEQFF. The DNA of the CDR3 is TGTGCCAGCAGCCCCGGGGGCTCCTACAATGAGCAGTTCTTC. Together with reference TRBV9 and TRBJ2-1, the CDR3 gives the full variable domain: DSGVTQTPKHLITATGQRVTLRCSPRSGDLSVYWYQQSLDQGLQFLIQYYNGEERAKGNILERFSAQQFPDLHSELNLSSLELGDSALYFCASSPGGSYNEQFFGPGTRLTVL.

CDR3 amino acids: CASSQDRTSGSWADTQYF. In DNA, the CDR3 is TGCGCCAGCAGCCAAGACAGAACTAGCGGGAGTTGGGCAGATACGCAGTATTTT. The chain has TRBV4-3 and TRBJ2-3; TRBD2 aligns across 11 bases. Germline CDR1 LGHNA, CDR2 YSLEER. The junction had 9 bases not matched to a gene; V was cut back by 0 bases and J by 4 bases. CDR3 length: 18 amino acids.

The chain links TRBV19 to TRBJ2-6; D unclear. Trimming took off 1 base at V and 0 bases at J, with 7 bases between the two ends. Germline V gene sequence: CDR1 LNHDA, CDR2 SQIVND (reference sequence). The CDR3 has 16 amino acids. CDR3: CASSIGSVSGANVLTF. Here the CDR3 DNA reads TGTGCCAGTAGTATAGGGTCGGTCTCTGGGGCCAACGTCCTGACTTTC.

This sequence joins TRBV7-3 and TRBJ2-5, with 10 bases fitting TRBD2. This CDR3 has 16 residues. V trimming: 5 bases; J trimming: 1 base; junction bases outside the gene matches: 7. Per the germline V gene, CDR1 is SGHTA and CDR2 is FQGTGA. The CDR3: CASSIAGGSFQETQYF. The DNA for the CDR3 is TGTGCCAGCAGCATAGCGGGGGGCTCTTTCCAAGAGACCCAGTACTTC.

The J gene is TRBJ1-1, the V gene TRBV24-1; possibly TRBD1 for D (5 bases). The CDR3 loop spans 13 amino acids. Germline V CDR1 and CDR2: KGHDR, SFDVKD. V lost 9 bases to trimming and J lost 5 bases, with 15 bases between them. CDR3 sequence: CATRPWGGTEAFF. CDR3 sequence (DNA): TGTGCCACCCGTCCCTGGGGGGGGACTGAAGCTTTCTTT.

The V and J genes are TRBV19 and TRBJ2-7; no clear D. V dropped 6 bases and J dropped 3 bases, with 21 bases sitting between them. Germline CDR1 is LNHDA and CDR2 is SQIVND (reference sequence). This CDR3 has 16 residues. CDR3 protein: CASSLGLLGSRYEQYF. In DNA form, the CDR3 reads TGTGCCAGTAGCCTCGGGTTGTTAGGTTCTCGCTACGAGCAGTACTTC. The complete variable domain, with remaining parts taken from reference TRBV19 and TRBJ2-7, reads DGGITQSPKYLFRKEGQNVTLSCEQNLNHDAMYWYRQDPGQGLRLIYYSQIVNDFQKGDIAEGYSVSREKKESFPLTVTSAQKNPTAFYLCASSLGLLGSRYEQYFGPGTRLTVT.

V and J are TRBV28 and TRBJ2-1; TRBD2 might be the D (5 bases). The CDR3 sequence is 17 residues long. V was pared by 4 bases and J by 0 bases, with 16 bases between. Per the germline V gene, CDR1 is MDHEN and CDR2 is SYDVKM. This chain's CDR3 is CASSYPKAESSYNEQFF. For the CDR3, the DNA is TGTGCCAGCAGTTATCCCAAAGCGGAAAGCTCCTACAATGAGCAGTTCTTC.

The chain is built from TRBV7-2 and TRBJ1-3, with 8 bases lining up with TRBD1. Germline-derived CDR1 and CDR2 are SGHTA and FQGNSA. Losses at the gene ends were 3 bases for V and 6 bases for J; bases not matched to a gene: 7. The CDR3 extends over 15 amino acids. In DNA form, the CDR3 reads TGTGCCAGCAGCTTCGGGCAGGGGGCGGAAAACACCATATATTTT. It is translated as CASSFGQGAENTIYF.

This chain links TRBV4-2 with TRBJ2-2, with 7 positions matching TRBD1. Unmatched junction bases numbered 2, after V lost 0 bases and J lost 4 bases. CDR3 size: 15 residues. Germline-derived CDR1 and CDR2 are LGHNA and YNFKEQ. CDR3 sequence reads: CASSQDRGSTGELFF. The CDR3 DNA reads TGTGCCAGCAGCCAAGACAGGGGGAGCACCGGGGAGCTGTTTTTT.